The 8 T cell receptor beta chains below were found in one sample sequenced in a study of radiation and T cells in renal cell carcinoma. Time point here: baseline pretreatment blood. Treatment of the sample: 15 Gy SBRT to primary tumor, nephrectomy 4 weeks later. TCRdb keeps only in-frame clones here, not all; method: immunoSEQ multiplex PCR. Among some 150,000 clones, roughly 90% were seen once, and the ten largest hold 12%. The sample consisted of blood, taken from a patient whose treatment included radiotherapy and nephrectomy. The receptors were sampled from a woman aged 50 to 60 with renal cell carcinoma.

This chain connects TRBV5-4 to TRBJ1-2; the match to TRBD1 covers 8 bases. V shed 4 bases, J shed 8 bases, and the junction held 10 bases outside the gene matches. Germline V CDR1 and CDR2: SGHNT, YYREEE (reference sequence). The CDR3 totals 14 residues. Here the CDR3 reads CASSVAGGGVGYTF. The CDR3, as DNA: TGTGCCAGCAGCGTTGCAGGGGGCGGTGTAGGCTACACCTTC. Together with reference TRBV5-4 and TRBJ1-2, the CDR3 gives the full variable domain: ETGVTQSPTHLIKTRGQQVTLRCSSQSGHNTVSWYQQALGQGPQFIFQYYREEENGRGNFPPRFSGLQFPNYSSELNVNALELDDSALYLCASSVAGGGVGYTFGSGTRLTVV.

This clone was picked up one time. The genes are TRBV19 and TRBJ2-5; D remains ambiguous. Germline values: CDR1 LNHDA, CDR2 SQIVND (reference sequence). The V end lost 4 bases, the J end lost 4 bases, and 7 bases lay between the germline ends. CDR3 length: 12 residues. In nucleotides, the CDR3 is TGTGCCAGTAGTACTTCGACAGAGACCCAGTACTTC. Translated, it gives CASSTSTETQYF.

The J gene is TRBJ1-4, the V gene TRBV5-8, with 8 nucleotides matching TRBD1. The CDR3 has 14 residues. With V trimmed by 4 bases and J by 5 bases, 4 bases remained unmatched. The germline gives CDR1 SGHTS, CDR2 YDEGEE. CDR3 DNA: TGTGCCAGCAGCAGGGACAGGAGGAATGAAAAACTGTTTTTT. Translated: CASSRDRRNEKLFF. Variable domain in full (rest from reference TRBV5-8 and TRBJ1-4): EAGVTQSPTHLIKTRGQQATLRCSPISGHTSVYWYQQALGLGLQFLLWYDEGEERNRGNFPPRFSGRQFPNYSSELNVNALELEDSALYLCASSRDRRNEKLFFGSGTQLSVL.

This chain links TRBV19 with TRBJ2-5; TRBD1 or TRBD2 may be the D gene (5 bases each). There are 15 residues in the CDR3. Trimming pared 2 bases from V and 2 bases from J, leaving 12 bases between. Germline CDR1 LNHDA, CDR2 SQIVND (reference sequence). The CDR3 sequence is CASSIRFGGQETQYF. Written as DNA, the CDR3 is TGTGCCAGTAGTATACGATTTGGGGGACAAGAGACCCAGTACTTC.

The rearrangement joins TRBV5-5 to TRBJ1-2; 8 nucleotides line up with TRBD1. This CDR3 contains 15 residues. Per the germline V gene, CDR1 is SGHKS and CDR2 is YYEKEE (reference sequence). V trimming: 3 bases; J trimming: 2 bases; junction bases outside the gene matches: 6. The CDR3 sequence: CASSYGQGRNYGYTF. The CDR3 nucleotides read TGTGCCAGCAGCTACGGACAGGGTCGGAACTATGGCTACACCTTC.

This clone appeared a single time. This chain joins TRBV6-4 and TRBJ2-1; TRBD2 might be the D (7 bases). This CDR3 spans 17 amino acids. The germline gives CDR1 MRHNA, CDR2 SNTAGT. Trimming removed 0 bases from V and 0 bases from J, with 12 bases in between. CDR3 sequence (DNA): TGTGCCAGCAGTGACTCAGGGGGGGCCAGCTCCTACAATGAGCAGTTCTTC. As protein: CASSDSGGASSYNEQFF.

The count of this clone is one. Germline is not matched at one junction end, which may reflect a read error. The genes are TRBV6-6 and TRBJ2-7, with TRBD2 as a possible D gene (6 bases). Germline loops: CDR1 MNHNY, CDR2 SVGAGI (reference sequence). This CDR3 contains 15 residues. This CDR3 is CASSYSGATGSRGGF. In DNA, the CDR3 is TGTGCCAGCAGTTACTCGGGAGCCACGGGGAGCCGGGGAGGATTC.

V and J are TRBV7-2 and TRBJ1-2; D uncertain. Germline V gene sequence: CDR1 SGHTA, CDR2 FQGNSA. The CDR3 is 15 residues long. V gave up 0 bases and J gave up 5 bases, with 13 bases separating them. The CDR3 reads CASSLAAGPRYGYTF. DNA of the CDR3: TGTGCCAGCAGCTTAGCGGCTGGTCCCCGTTATGGCTACACCTTC.